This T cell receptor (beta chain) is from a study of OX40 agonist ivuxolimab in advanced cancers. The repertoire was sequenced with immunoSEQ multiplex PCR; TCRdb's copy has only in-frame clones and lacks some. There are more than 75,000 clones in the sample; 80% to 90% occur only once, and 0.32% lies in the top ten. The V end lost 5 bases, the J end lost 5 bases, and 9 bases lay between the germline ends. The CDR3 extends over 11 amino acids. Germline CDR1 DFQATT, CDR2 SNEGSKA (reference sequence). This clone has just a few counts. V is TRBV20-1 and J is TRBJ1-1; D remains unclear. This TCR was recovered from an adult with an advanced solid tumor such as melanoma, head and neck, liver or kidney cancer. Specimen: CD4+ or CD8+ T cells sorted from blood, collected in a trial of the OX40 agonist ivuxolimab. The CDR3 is CSAFAATEAFF. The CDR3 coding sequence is TGCAGTGCTTTCGCAGCTACTGAAGCTTTCTTT.